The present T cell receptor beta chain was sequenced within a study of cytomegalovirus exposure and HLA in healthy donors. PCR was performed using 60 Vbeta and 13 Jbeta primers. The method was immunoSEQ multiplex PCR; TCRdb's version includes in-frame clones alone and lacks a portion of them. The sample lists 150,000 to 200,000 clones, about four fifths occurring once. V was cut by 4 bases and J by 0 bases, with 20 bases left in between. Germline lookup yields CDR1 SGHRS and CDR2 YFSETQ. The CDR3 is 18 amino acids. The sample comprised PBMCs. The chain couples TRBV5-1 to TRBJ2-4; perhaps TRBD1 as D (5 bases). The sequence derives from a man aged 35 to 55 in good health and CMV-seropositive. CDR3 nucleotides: TGCGCCAGCAGCCTGGGGCGCCATAGAGGTCTAGCCAAAAACATTCAGTACTTC. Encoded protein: CASSLGRHRGLAKNIQYF.